The T cell receptor (beta chain) described here comes from a study of radiotherapy plus CTLA-4 blockade in lung cancer. Clones were sequenced by immunoSEQ multiplex PCR, and TCRdb holds only the in-frame ones, with some missing. The sample consists of 45,000 or so clones, 55% to 80% of them appearing once. Worth noting for this clone: Its target is unknown.

Study findings and constraints: Best predicting response, reportedly, were early blood T cell clone dynamics, with interferon-beta. TCR clones from tumors expanded in blood after radiotherapy plus ipilimumab.

Here the sequenced sample was peripheral blood, taken from a patient treated with radiotherapy plus ipilimumab. This TCR derives from a human donor with non-small cell lung cancer who had a complete response to radiotherapy plus ipilimumab.

CDR3 in amino acids: CASRTGTMVLTGELFF. The DNA for the CDR3 is TGTGCCAGCAGGACCGGGACTATGGTTCTCACCGGGGAGCTGTTTTTT. V is TRBV5-6 and J is TRBJ2-2, with TRBD2 matching 7 bases. Trimming took 5 bases from V and 4 from J; bases not matched to a gene: 11. This CDR3 has 16 amino acids. Germline loops: CDR1 SGHDT, CDR2 YYEEEE.